This TCR beta chain was sequenced during a study of CD8 T cells in ankylosing spondylitis. One entry per CDR3 protein, called by TCRdb with MiXCR from the 5' RACE reads. The profile covers approximately 350,000 distinct CDR3 sequences, with 20% appearing a single time and around 13% taken by the ten largest. Germline assignment: CDR1 DFQATT and CDR2 SNEGSKA (reference sequence). This CDR3 has 13 residues. The germline V and J ends were trimmed by 5 bases and 4 bases, with 9 bases remaining between them. This clonotype was seen only a few times. V gene TRBV20-1 combines with J gene TRBJ1-6; TRBD1 is a possible D gene (5 bases). Material for sequencing was blood, either unsorted or a sorted T cell fraction (not recorded which). This receptor was obtained from a male donor with ankylosing spondylitis or in good health (not recorded which). This chain's CDR3 is CSAGGEYNSPLHF. CDR3 in DNA: TGCAGTGCTGGGGGAGAATATAATTCACCCCTCCACTTT.